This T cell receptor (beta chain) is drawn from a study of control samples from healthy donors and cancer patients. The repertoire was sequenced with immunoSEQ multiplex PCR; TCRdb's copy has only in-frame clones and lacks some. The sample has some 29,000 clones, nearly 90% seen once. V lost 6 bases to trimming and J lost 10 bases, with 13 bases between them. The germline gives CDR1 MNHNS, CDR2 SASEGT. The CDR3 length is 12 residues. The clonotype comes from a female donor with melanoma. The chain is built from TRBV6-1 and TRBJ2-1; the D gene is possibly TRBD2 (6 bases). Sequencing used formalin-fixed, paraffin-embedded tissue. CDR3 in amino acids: CASSRDWWEQFF. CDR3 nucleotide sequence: TGTGCCAGCAGCCGGGACTGGTGGGAGCAGTTCTTC.